This passage covers 27 T cell receptor beta chains from one sample sequenced in a study of shared clonotypes between healthy human individuals. The method was immunoSEQ multiplex PCR; TCRdb's version includes in-frame clones alone and lacks a portion of them. The sample carries about 490,000 clones, about 79% recorded once. Material: PBMCs. The source is a woman aged 40-49 years in good health. Some clones in this sample may be carry-over from other donors' samples.

The chain joins TRBV27 to TRBJ2-5; the D is unclear. Gene TRBJ2-7 matches the end of the DNA better, so the J call may be wrong. Germline V gene sequence: CDR1 MNHEY, CDR2 SMNVEV (reference sequence). The CDR3 sequence is 13 residues long. The CDR3 sequence is CASSLDGTYEQYF. CDR3 DNA: TGTGCCAGCAGTTTAGACGGTACCTACGAGCAGTACTTC.

The V call is TRBV5-6, the J call TRBJ2-5; D ambiguous. Trimming took 4 bases from V and 2 from J, leaving 9 bases between them. The CDR3 is made up of 13 amino acids. Per germline, CDR1 SGHDT and CDR2 YYEEEE. The CDR3, as DNA: TGTGCCAGCAGCCAAGACATACAAGAGACCCAGTACTTC. Translation gives CASSQDIQETQYF.

This clone came up a few times. The rearrangement links TRBV27 to TRBJ2-7, with D possibly being TRBD2 (6 bases). Germline loops: CDR1 MNHEY, CDR2 SMNVEV (reference sequence). This CDR3 contains 14 residues. V dropped 6 bases and J dropped 1 base, with 13 bases sitting between them. The CDR3 here is CASSSAGRSYEQYF. CDR3 DNA: TGTGCCAGCAGCTCAGCGGGCCGTTCCTACGAGCAGTACTTC.

The CDR3 nucleotides read TGTGCCAGTAGTATGGGCGCCGGGATGGATCAGCCCCAGCATTTT. This sequence encodes CASSMGAGMDQPQHF. The chain has TRBV19 and TRBJ1-5; D call uncertain. V lost 3 bases and J 5 bases, leaving 14 bases between the germline ends. The CDR3 extends over 15 amino acids. Looked up from germline, CDR1 is LNHDA and CDR2 is SQIVND (reference sequence).

This chain uses TRBV7-9 with TRBJ2-1; possible D gene TRBD2, 5 bases. CDR3 length: 15 residues. Trimming stripped 5 bases from V and 3 bases from J, with 14 bases between. CDR1 is SEHNR and CDR2 is FQNEAQ in the germline V gene (reference sequence). The CDR3 DNA is TGTGCCAGCAGCCCCGATACCGGGATCTACAATGAGCAGTTCTTC. It codes for CASSPDTGIYNEQFF.

This chain connects TRBV28 to TRBJ2-1; 8 positions agree with TRBD1. Germline lookup yields CDR1 MDHEN and CDR2 SYDVKM. V shed 5 bases, J shed 3 bases, and the junction held 21 bases outside the gene matches. This CDR3 has 20 amino acids. This CDR3 is CASSENPGQVTEPFYNEQFF. The CDR3 DNA reads TGTGCCAGCAGTGAAAATCCGGGACAGGTGACCGAACCCTTCTACAATGAGCAGTTCTTC.

The chain is built from TRBV6-1 and TRBJ1-1; 7 nucleotides line up with TRBD1. V gave up 3 bases and J gave up 0 bases; unmatched junction bases: 4. Germline assignment: CDR1 MNHNS and CDR2 SASEGT. This CDR3 has 15 amino acids. The CDR3 region has the DNA TGTGCCAGCAGTGATTCCGGGACAGTGAACACTGAAGCTTTCTTT. It yields the protein CASSDSGTVNTEAFF.

In the case of this clone: The sample holds other DNA sequences that translate to the same CDR3. This chain connects TRBV4-1 to TRBJ2-3; no definite D call. The CDR3 totals 14 residues. The V gene lost 0 bases and the J gene lost 6 bases, with 10 bases spanning the gap. CDR1 MGHRA and CDR2 YSYEKL come from the germline V gene. CDR3 coding DNA: TGCGCCAGCAGCCAAGAATCTGCGGCCGATACGCAGTATTTT. Its protein is CASSQESAADTQYF.

The chain uses TRBV9 and TRBJ2-1; possible D gene TRBD2, 5 bases. The CDR3 has 15 residues. V lost 1 base and J 4 bases, leaving 12 bases between the germline ends. The V gene's germline CDR1 is SGDLS and CDR2 YYNGEE. CDR3 nucleotide sequence: TGTGCCAGCAGCGTATCCCAGGACTCGTACAATGAGCAGTTCTTC. Translation: CASSVSQDSYNEQFF.

The chain combines TRBV28 with TRBJ1-1; the D is unclear. This CDR3 region has 11 residues. The V and J ends lost 7 bases and 0 bases respectively, with 3 bases between them. CDR1 is MDHEN and CDR2 is SYDVKM in the germline V gene. CDR3 sequence reads: CASKMNTEAFF. CDR3 sequence (DNA): TGTGCCAGCAAGATGAACACTGAAGCTTTCTTT.

The V call is TRBV6-5, the J call TRBJ1-2; possible D gene TRBD1, 6 bases. Germline V gives CDR1 MNHEY, CDR2 SVGAGI. Trimming removed 7 bases at V and 3 bases at J, with 15 bases between. The CDR3 spans 14 residues. The CDR3 is CASTPRGEDYGYTF. DNA for the CDR3: TGTGCCAGCACCCCGAGGGGGGAGGACTATGGCTACACCTTC.

The J gene is TRBJ2-1, the V gene TRBV11-2; D perhaps matches TRBD2 (6 bases). This CDR3 has 15 amino acids. Germline V gene sequence: CDR1 SGHAT, CDR2 FQNNGV. V shed 4 bases and J shed 6 bases, with 16 bases lying between them. The CDR3 DNA follows: TGTGCCAGCAGCTCCGGGGGAAGTAGGACCAATGAGCAGTTCTTC. Translating it yields CASSSGGSRTNEQFF.

This chain joins TRBV10-3 and TRBJ1-4; D is uncertain. Germline V gene sequence: CDR1 ENHRY, CDR2 SYGVKD. The CDR3 extends over 15 amino acids. Trimming took off 3 bases at V and 0 bases at J, with 8 bases between the two ends. This chain's CDR3 is CAISDSRATNEKLFF. CDR3 bases: TGTGCCATCAGTGACTCTAGGGCAACTAATGAAAAACTGTTTTTT.

As concerns this clone: The junction and the germline gene differ at one end; a read error may be behind it. The rearrangement uses TRBV9 and TRBJ1-4, with D possibly matching TRBD1 (5 bases). This CDR3 has 16 residues. Germline lookup yields CDR1 SGDLS and CDR2 YYNGEE. The CDR3 DNA reads as TGTGCCAGCAGCGTAGTCGGGGGGGTAAATAATGAAAAGCTGTTTTTT. This translates into CASSVVGGVNNEKLFF.

The chain joins TRBV11-2 to TRBJ2-1; D is tentatively TRBD1 or TRBD2 (7 bases each). Germline CDR1 reads SGHAT; CDR2 reads FQNNGV. Trimming took off 7 bases at V and 5 bases at J, with 24 bases between the two ends. The CDR3 covers 17 residues. The CDR3 nucleotides read TGTGCCAGCACTCCGGCAGGGGGGGTCTTAGGGGACAATGAGCAGTTCTTC. Translated, it gives CASTPAGGVLGDNEQFF.

This clone was seen a handful of times. The rearrangement uses TRBV27 and TRBJ2-2; TRBD2 might be the D (6 bases). Germline lookup yields CDR1 MNHEY and CDR2 SMNVEV (reference sequence). The CDR3 consists of 16 residues. Trimming took off 3 bases at V and 0 bases at J, with 11 bases between the two ends. The CDR3 is CASSFSGSANTGELFF. Written as DNA, the CDR3 is TGTGCCAGCAGTTTCTCCGGGAGTGCGAACACCGGGGAGCTGTTTTTT.

The chain joins TRBV6-6 to TRBJ2-5, with D possibly matching TRBD2 (6 bases). The CDR3 runs 14 residues. The V gene lost 3 bases and the J gene lost 5 bases, with 13 bases spanning the gap. Germline values: CDR1 MNHNY, CDR2 SVGAGI (reference sequence). CDR3 protein: CASSYPASAETQYF. The CDR3 coding sequence is TGTGCCAGCAGTTATCCCGCTAGCGCTGAGACCCAGTACTTC.

The gene calls are TRBV11-2 and TRBJ2-4; 15 bases agree with TRBD2. CDR1 and CDR2 from the germline V gene are SGHAT and FQNNGV. The CDR3 covers 16 residues. Unmatched junction bases numbered 7, after V lost 5 bases and J lost 8 bases. The CDR3 protein is CASSLGLAGGSDIQYF. Here the CDR3 DNA reads TGTGCCAGCAGCCTCGGACTAGCGGGAGGGTCGGACATTCAGTACTTC.

With respect to this clone: A clone one base away is much larger, so this may be a read error. The same CDR3 is also encoded by other DNA sequences in this sample. For the CDR3, the DNA is TGTGCCAGCAGCCAAGATCCCACAGGGGCTAACTATGGCTACACCTTC. Encoded protein: CASSQDPTGANYGYTF. The rearrangement links TRBV4-2 to TRBJ1-2, with 7 positions matching TRBD1. V lost 0 bases to trimming and J lost 0 bases; unmatched junction nucleotides: 4. The CDR3 extends over 16 amino acids. Per the germline V gene, CDR1 is LGHNA and CDR2 is YNFKEQ.

The sample holds one count of this clone. The CDR3, as DNA: TGTGCCAGCAGTGAGGGACAGAATTACGAGCAGTACTTC. Protein product: CASSEGQNYEQYF. V gene TRBV28 combines with J gene TRBJ2-7; 7 bases are shared with TRBD1. V trimming: 5 bases; J trimming: 4 bases; junction bases outside the gene matches: 5. The CDR3 runs 13 residues. CDR1 MDHEN and CDR2 SYDVKM come from the germline V gene.

The CDR3 loop reads CSVALAGGPTDTQYF. In DNA, the CDR3 is TGCAGCGTTGCCTTAGCGGGAGGGCCCACAGATACGCAGTATTTT. This rearrangement joins TRBV29-1 to TRBJ2-3; the match to TRBD2 covers 11 bases. Germline V gives CDR1 SQVTM, CDR2 ANQGSEA. The CDR3 loop spans 15 amino acids. Losses at the gene ends were 4 bases for V and 2 bases for J; bases not matched to a gene: 5.

The genes are TRBV15 and TRBJ2-5, with 7 bases aligning to TRBD1. Trimming at V came to 3 bases and at J to 5 bases, leaving 9 bases not matched to a gene. The CDR3 runs to 15 residues. Germline V gives CDR1 LNHNV, CDR2 YYDKDF (reference sequence). CDR3: CATSRGTAELETQYF. The CDR3 region has the DNA TGTGCCACCAGCAGGGGGACAGCCGAGCTGGAGACCCAGTACTTC.

The V call is TRBV2, the J call TRBJ2-7, with D perhaps given as TRBD1 or TRBD2 (5 bases each). Germline loops: CDR1 SNHLY, CDR2 FYNNEI. This CDR3 is 14 amino acids long. Between the trimmed V and J ends, which lost 2 bases and 3 bases, there was a span of 11 bases. The CDR3 sequence: CASSEFGGYYEQYF. As DNA, the CDR3 is TGTGCCAGCAGTGAATTTGGGGGTTACTACGAGCAGTACTTC.

In DNA, the CDR3 is TGTGCCAGCTCACCATCCCGGGACAGGGTCTACGAGCAGTACTTC. This sequence encodes CASSPSRDRVYEQYF. The rearrangement uses TRBV18 and TRBJ2-7, with 9 bases identical to TRBD1. The CDR3 length is 15 residues. Germline values: CDR1 KGHSH, CDR2 LQKENI. The J segment lost 3 bases and the V segment lost 2 bases, leaving 5 bases of the junction unmatched.

This clone was seen ten or more times. J is TRBJ2-3 and V is TRBV9; 10 nucleotides agree with TRBD2. CDR1 is SGDLS and CDR2 is YYNGEE in the germline V gene. The CDR3 extends over 15 amino acids. The V gene end was trimmed by 2 bases and the J gene end by 6 bases; junction bases not matched to a gene: 6. CDR3: CASSVFLAGVDTQYF. CDR3 coding DNA: TGTGCCAGCAGCGTTTTCCTAGCGGGAGTGGATACGCAGTATTTT.

The chain links TRBV7-3 to TRBJ2-5; D may be TRBD1 or TRBD2 (5 bases each). Trimming removed 5 bases at V and 0 bases at J, with 7 bases between. Germline V gives CDR1 SGHTA, CDR2 FQGTGA. CDR3 size: 13 residues. CDR3 nucleotides: TGTGCCAGCAGCCCGGGACACCAAGAGACCCAGTACTTC. It specifies CASSPGHQETQYF.

As regards this clone: An end of the junction differs from the germline gene, which may be a read error. This chain joins TRBV19 and TRBJ2-3; 7 bases agree with TRBD2. The CDR3 is 16 amino acids. Germline V lookup: CDR1 LNHDA, CDR2 SQIVND (reference sequence). The CDR3 DNA reads as TGTGCCAGTGGTATCGGACCAGCGGGATTGGTAGATACGCAGTATTTT. Its translation is CASGIGPAGLVDTQYF.